This T cell receptor beta chain came from a study of blood T cells in healthy people across ages. Regarding the study as a whole: A strong correlation was found between TCR beta diversity and the percentage of naive T cells.

V gave up 4 bases and J gave up 7 bases, with 17 bases separating them. This CDR3 is built from 14 residues. Germline V gene sequence: CDR1 SQVTM, CDR2 ANQGSEA. The use of a sample-barcoded 5' primer and a J-beta primer mix characterized a second PCR of roughly 7 to 12 cycles. The authors tagged each cDNA molecule using a template-switch adaptor with 12 random nucleotides. CDR3-containing paired-end reads numbering at least 2.5 million came from each sample. TCRdb itself ran the 5' RACE reads through MiXCR, one entry per CDR3 protein. The profile shows some 710,000 distinct CDR3 sequences, about 46% of them singletons. This clonotype was counted ten times or more. Its antigen is undetermined. Aged roughly 6 to 90, donors were systemically healthy Caucasians from Russia.

The sample was blood. V usage is TRBV29-1 and J usage is TRBJ2-1; a weak D match, TRBD1 (5 bases). This receptor was taken from an older man in good health. CDR3 loop: CSVVPAGPRNEQFF. The CDR3 DNA reads TGCAGCGTTGTTCCGGCAGGGCCGAGAAATGAGCAGTTCTTC.